These 7 T cell receptor beta chains share one sample of origin, sequenced in a study of shared clonotypes between healthy human individuals. Terminally differentiated effector memory CD45RA+ cells were excluded by CCR7 positive selection of CD45RO-negative cells. Produced via immunoSEQ multiplex PCR; TCRdb's table is partial and in-frame only. The sample shows around 580,000 clones, roughly 98% of them seen only once. The specimen was naive CD8+ T cells sorted from blood. The receptor set was obtained from a man aged 25-45 years in good health.

The chain joins TRBV13 to TRBJ2-5; D could derive from TRBD1 or TRBD2 (5 bases each). The CDR3 is 19 amino acids. V dropped 5 bases and J dropped 1 base, with 26 bases sitting between them. The germline V gene encodes CDR1 PRHDT and CDR2 FYEKMQ (reference sequence). The CDR3, as DNA: TGTGCCAGCAGCCCACGGGACGCGGGTGCGGGCCCGTTCCAAGAGACCCAGTACTTC. Translating gives CASSPRDAGAGPFQETQYF.

The gene calls are TRBV7-9 and TRBJ2-7, with D unresolved. CDR1 and CDR2 from the germline V gene are SEHNR and FQNEAQ (reference sequence). The CDR3 has 12 residues. Trimming cost V 2 bases and J 7 bases, with 9 bases left between them. CDR3 sequence reads: CASSLKPEEQYF. In DNA, the CDR3 is TGTGCCAGCAGCTTAAAGCCTGAAGAGCAGTACTTC.

A word on this clone: This specimen includes other DNA sequences encoding the same CDR3. The rearrangement links TRBV29-1 to TRBJ2-1; TRBD1 aligns across 10 bases. In germline, CDR1 is SQVTM, CDR2 ANQGSEA. Trimming took 6 bases from V and 4 from J; bases not matched to a gene: 6. The CDR3 contains 14 residues. CDR3 residues: CSVTGTGAYNEQFF. CDR3 sequence (DNA): TGCAGCGTGACCGGGACAGGGGCTTACAATGAGCAGTTCTTC.

The J gene is TRBJ2-5, the V gene TRBV5-4; 11 positions match TRBD1. Germline V gives CDR1 SGHNT, CDR2 YYREEE (reference sequence). The CDR3 is 17 residues long. After removal of 1 base from V and 4 bases from J, the junction contained 9 bases not matched to a gene. The CDR3 region is CASSLTGTGGLVETQYF. The CDR3 DNA reads as TGTGCCAGCAGCTTGACCGGGACAGGGGGGTTGGTAGAGACCCAGTACTTC.

This chain uses TRBV14 with TRBJ2-7, with D hard to call. Trimming shortened V by 1 base and J by 2 bases, and 12 bases separated the two germline ends. In germline, CDR1 is SGHDN, CDR2 FVKESK. CDR3 length: 15 residues. The CDR3 is CASSQAPTPPYEQYF. The DNA for the CDR3 is TGTGCCAGCAGCCAAGCCCCCACCCCGCCCTACGAGCAGTACTTC.

This clone was recorded only once. The V and J genes are TRBV27 and TRBJ2-5; 7 bases are a match to TRBD2. The CDR3 totals 14 residues. The trim removed 0 bases at V and 4 bases at J, leaving 2 bases unmatched. CDR1 and CDR2 from the germline V gene are MNHEY and SMNVEV (reference sequence). This CDR3 is CASSLSGGRETQYF. CDR3 coding DNA: TGTGCCAGCAGTTTATCGGGCGGGAGAGAGACCCAGTACTTC.

The rearrangement links TRBV6-6 to TRBJ2-7; no reliable D call. The CDR3 has 14 residues. V lost 6 bases to trimming and J lost 1 base, with 13 bases between them. Germline V gene lookup returns CDR1 MNHNY and CDR2 SVGAGI (reference sequence). CDR3 nucleotides: TGTGCCAGCAGCAAACTGACACCGTCCTACGAGCAGTACTTC. It is translated as CASSKLTPSYEQYF.